Shown below are 17 T cell receptor beta chains from a single sample sequenced in a study of blood T cell repertoires in COVID-19. Assay used: immunoSEQ multiplex PCR; TCRdb lists only in-frame clones, some missing. The top ten clones hold roughly 4.2% of a sample with 300,000 to 400,000 clones, 65% to 90% of them seen once. The sequencing sample was made of PBMCs or T cells enriched from blood (not recorded which). These receptors all stem from a woman aged 40 to 55 with acute COVID-19.

This clone is a singleton in its sample. The rearrangement joins TRBV28 to TRBJ1-5; no definite D call. The length of the CDR3 is 17 residues. CDR1 and CDR2 from the germline V gene are MDHEN and SYDVKM. Between the trimmed V and J ends, which lost 3 bases and 0 bases, there was a span of 15 bases. CDR3 sequence: CASSFLGGGNSNQPQHF. The CDR3 DNA reads as TGTGCCAGCAGTTTTTTAGGAGGAGGAAATAGCAATCAGCCCCAGCATTTT. The full variable domain, rest sourced from reference TRBV28 and TRBJ1-5, is DVKVTQSSRYLVKRTGEKVFLECVQDMDHENMFWYRQDPGLGLRLIYFSYDVKMKEKGDIPEGYSVSREKKERFSLILESASTNQTSMYLCASSFLGGGNSNQPQHFGDGTRLSIL.

The chain has TRBV3-1 (or the pseudogene TRBV3-2) and TRBJ1-2; 7 bases map to TRBD1. Germline-derived CDR1 and CDR2 are LGHDT and YNNKEL (reference sequence). The CDR3 spans 13 residues. Trimming at V came to 3 bases and at J to 6 bases, leaving 4 bases not matched to a gene. The CDR3 loop is CASSHLTGNGYTF. The CDR3 bases are TGTGCCAGCAGCCACCTGACAGGGAATGGCTACACCTTC.

This chain uses TRBV18 with TRBJ2-2; 7 bases are shared with TRBD1. Germline V gives CDR1 KGHSH, CDR2 LQKENI. This CDR3 is 15 amino acids long. J gave up 2 bases and V 4 bases, and 4 bases lay outside the gene matches. CDR3 nucleotides: TGTGCCAGCTCACGGGACAGTTTCAACACCGGGGAGCTGTTTTTT. This encodes CASSRDSFNTGELFF.

CDR3 bases: TGCGCCAGCAGCCTCGGACAGGGATCCTACGAGCAGTACTTC. Amino acid sequence: CASSLGQGSYEQYF. The chain links TRBV5-1 to TRBJ2-7; 8 bases align to TRBD1. The germline gives CDR1 SGHRS, CDR2 YFSETQ. V was clipped by 4 bases and J by 1 base; unmatched bases: 4. The CDR3 runs to 14 residues.

The DNA for the CDR3 is TGTGCCAGCCGACAGGGGGATTATGGCTACACCTTC. This translates into CASRQGDYGYTF. The genes are TRBV5-6 and TRBJ1-2; 9 positions agree with TRBD1. The germline V gene has CDR1 SGHDT and CDR2 YYEEEE. The junction had 3 bases not matched to a gene; V was cut back by 7 bases and J by 5 bases. The CDR3 is made up of 12 amino acids.

The gene calls are TRBV7-3 and TRBJ2-1; 7 nucleotides agree with TRBD2. This CDR3 is built from 15 residues. Germline CDR1 is SGHTA and CDR2 is FQGTGA. Unmatched junction bases numbered 10, after V lost 3 bases and J lost 8 bases. CDR3 bases: TGTGCCAGCAGCTTGGCGGGAGCGTACAACGATGAGCAGTTCTTC. Protein product: CASSLAGAYNDEQFF.

This chain joins TRBV6-2 or TRBV6-3 and TRBJ2-1; TRBD2 matches at 8 bases. The CDR3 extends over 14 amino acids. Germline assignment: CDR1 MNHEY and CDR2 SVGEGT. V was pared by 6 bases and J by 4 bases, with 5 bases of the junction left unmatched. The CDR3 reads CASSPGLGYNEQFF. CDR3 DNA sequence: TGTGCCAGCAGCCCGGGACTAGGGTACAATGAGCAGTTCTTC.

The table lists this clone with a few counts. The V gene is TRBV24-1, the J gene TRBJ2-1; TRBD2 matches 8 bases. Trimming at V came to 4 bases and at J to 15 bases, leaving 13 bases not matched to a gene. CDR1 is KGHDR, CDR2 SFDVKD, per germline. CDR3 length: 14 amino acids. The CDR3 region is CATSDPGAGGKRFF. CDR3 coding DNA: TGTGCCACCAGTGACCCCGGGGCGGGGGGTAAACGGTTCTTC.

The V call is TRBV9, the J call TRBJ1-2, with D uncertain. Trimming stripped 0 bases from V and 0 bases from J, with 9 bases between. The CDR3 runs 15 residues. The germline V gene encodes CDR1 SGDLS and CDR2 YYNGEE. The CDR3 bases are TGTGCCAGCAGCGTAGCTGATGCAGCTAACTATGGCTACACCTTC. This codes for CASSVADAANYGYTF.

This clone has a single count. V usage is TRBV6-5 and J usage is TRBJ1-3, with 8 bases matching TRBD1. Germline-derived CDR1 and CDR2 are MNHEY and SVGAGI. The CDR3 extends over 14 amino acids. J was trimmed by 5 bases and V by 5 bases; bases with no gene match: 5. In DNA, the CDR3 is TGTGCCAGCAGTATGGACAGGGATAGAAACACCATATATTTT. This gives the protein CASSMDRDRNTIYF.

The gene calls are TRBV3-1 (or the pseudogene TRBV3-2) and TRBJ2-3; D is uncertain. Germline V CDR1 and CDR2: LGHDT, YNNKEL (reference sequence). Trimming left V 4 bases short and J 1 base short, with 18 bases between. This CDR3 has 17 amino acids. The CDR3 DNA reads as TGTGCCAGCAGCCCTACTACTTCTATCTCGGGCACAGATACGCAGTATTTT. Its translation: CASSPTTSISGTDTQYF.

This clone was observed a single time. The chain has TRBV19 and TRBJ1-5, with D maybe TRBD1 (5 bases). The V gene's germline CDR1 is LNHDA and CDR2 SQIVND (reference sequence). The ends were cut back, 5 bases at V and 1 base at J, with 12 bases in the middle. The CDR3 spans 15 residues. This CDR3 reads CASSLGHVSNQPQHF. The CDR3 DNA is TGTGCCAGTAGTTTAGGACACGTGAGCAATCAGCCCCAGCATTTT. Using reference TRBV19 and TRBJ1-5 for the parts outside the CDR3, the full variable domain is DGGITQSPKYLFRKEGQNVTLSCEQNLNHDAMYWYRQDPGQGLRLIYYSQIVNDFQKGDIAEGYSVSREKKESFPLTVTSAQKNPTAFYLCASSLGHVSNQPQHFGDGTRLSIL.

The CDR3 loop is CASSLGGAGKGTGYTF. The CDR3 DNA reads as TGTGCCAGCAGTTTAGGGGGCGCCGGGAAGGGAACTGGCTACACCTTC. The genes are TRBV28 and TRBJ1-2, with a tentative D call TRBD1 (6 bases). Germline values: CDR1 MDHEN, CDR2 SYDVKM. The CDR3 is 16 residues long. Between the trimmed V and J ends, which lost 2 bases and 7 bases, there was a span of 20 bases.

This chain uses TRBV11-3 with TRBJ2-5; D is possibly TRBD1 (5 bases). Looked up from germline, CDR1 is SGHNT and CDR2 is YENEEA. The CDR3 totals 15 residues. The ends were cut back, 1 base at V and 5 bases at J, with 14 bases in the middle. The CDR3 sequence: CASSLGLTVDETQYF. The CDR3 DNA reads as TGTGCCAGCAGCTTAGGTTTGACAGTGGATGAGACCCAGTACTTC. Using reference TRBV11-3 and TRBJ2-5 for the parts outside the CDR3, the full variable domain is EAGVVQSPRYKIIEKKQPVAFWCNPISGHNTLYWYLQNLGQGPELLIRYENEEAVDDSQLPKDRFSAERLKGVDSTLKIQPAELGDSAVYLCASSLGLTVDETQYFGPGTRLLVL.

This sequence joins TRBV7-9 and TRBJ1-2; weak D call: TRBD1 (5 bases). Germline assignment: CDR1 SEHNR and CDR2 FQNEAQ (reference sequence). Trimming stripped 5 bases from V and 4 bases from J, with 14 bases between. The CDR3 covers 14 residues. CDR3 sequence (DNA): TGTGCCAGCAGCGAGGAGGGGTTTGGCTATGGCTACACCTTC. Protein: CASSEEGFGYGYTF.

The gene calls are TRBV7-9 and TRBJ1-1; D gene ambiguous. Trimming pared 2 bases from V and 1 base from J, leaving 11 bases between. The CDR3 covers 15 residues. Germline V gene lookup returns CDR1 SEHNR and CDR2 FQNEAQ (reference sequence). The CDR3 coding sequence is TGTGCCAGCAGCTTAAGCCTACTCCCGAACACTGAAGCTTTCTTT. Translated, it gives CASSLSLLPNTEAFF.

The V call is TRBV18, the J call TRBJ1-3; D uncertain. CDR1 and CDR2 (germline): KGHSH, LQKENI. The CDR3 is 14 residues long. V lost 3 bases to trimming and J lost 0 bases, with 6 bases between them. In DNA form, the CDR3 reads TGTGCCAGCTCACCTTTCCTCTCTGGAAACACCATATATTTT. Translation: CASSPFLSGNTIYF.